This T cell receptor beta chain emerged from a study of early T cells in non-severe SARS-CoV-2 infection. Findings of the study overall: VDJdb-based matching was biased toward anti-spike CD8 responses and missed private and CD4 specificities.

V shed 4 bases, J shed 2 bases, and the junction held 5 bases outside the gene matches. The CDR3 totals 15 residues. TCRdb reprocessed the 5' RACE reads via MiXCR and lists one record per CDR3 protein. Found here are 85,000 to 100,000 distinct CDR3 sequences, around 17% of them singletons; the top ten hold approximately 5.1%. Regarding this clonotype: Antigen unknown.

This TCR was recovered from an adult who was a healthcare worker with PCR-confirmed SARS-CoV-2 infection or an uninfected control (not recorded which). Sequenced here: whole blood, sampled at baseline. This sequence joins TRBV12-3 or TRBV12-4 and TRBJ1-5; 7 bases match TRBD1. The DNA of the CDR3 is TGTGCCAGCAGTTCAGGGGGGTACGGCAATCAGCCCCAGCATTTT. Translation gives CASSSGGYGNQPQHF.